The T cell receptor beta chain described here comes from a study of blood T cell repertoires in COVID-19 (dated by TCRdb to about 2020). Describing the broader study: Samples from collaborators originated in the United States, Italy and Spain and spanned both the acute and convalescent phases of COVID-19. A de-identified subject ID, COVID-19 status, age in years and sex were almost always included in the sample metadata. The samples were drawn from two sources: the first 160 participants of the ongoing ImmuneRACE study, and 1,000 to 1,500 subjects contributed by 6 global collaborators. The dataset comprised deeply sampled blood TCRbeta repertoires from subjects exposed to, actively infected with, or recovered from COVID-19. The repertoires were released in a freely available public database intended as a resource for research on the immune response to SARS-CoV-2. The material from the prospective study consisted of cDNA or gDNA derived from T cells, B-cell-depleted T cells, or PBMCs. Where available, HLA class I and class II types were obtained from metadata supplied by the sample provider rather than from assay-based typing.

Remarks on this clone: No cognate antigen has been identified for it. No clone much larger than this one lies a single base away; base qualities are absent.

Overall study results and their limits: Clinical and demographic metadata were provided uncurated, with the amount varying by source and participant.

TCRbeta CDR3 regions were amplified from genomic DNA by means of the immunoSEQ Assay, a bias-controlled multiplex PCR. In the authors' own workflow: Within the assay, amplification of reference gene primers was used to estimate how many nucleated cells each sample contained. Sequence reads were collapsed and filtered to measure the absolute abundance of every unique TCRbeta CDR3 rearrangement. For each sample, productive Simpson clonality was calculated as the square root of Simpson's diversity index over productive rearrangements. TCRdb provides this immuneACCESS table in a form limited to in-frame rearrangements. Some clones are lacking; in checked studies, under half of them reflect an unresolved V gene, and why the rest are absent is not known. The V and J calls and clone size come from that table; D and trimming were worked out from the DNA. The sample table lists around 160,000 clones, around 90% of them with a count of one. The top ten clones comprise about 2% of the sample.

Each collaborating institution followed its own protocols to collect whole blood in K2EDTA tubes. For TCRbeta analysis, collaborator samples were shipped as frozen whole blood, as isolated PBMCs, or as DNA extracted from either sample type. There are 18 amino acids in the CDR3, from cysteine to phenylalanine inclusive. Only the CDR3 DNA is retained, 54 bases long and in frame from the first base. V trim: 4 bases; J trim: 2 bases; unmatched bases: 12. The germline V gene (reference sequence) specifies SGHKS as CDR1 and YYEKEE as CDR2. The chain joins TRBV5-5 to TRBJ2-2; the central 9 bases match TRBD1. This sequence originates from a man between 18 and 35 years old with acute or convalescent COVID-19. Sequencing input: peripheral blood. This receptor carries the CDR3 CASSIERDRDLNTGELFF. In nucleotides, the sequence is TGTGCCAGCAGCATCGAAAGGGACAGGGACTTAAACACCGGGGAGCTGTTTTTT.